These 30 T cell receptor beta chains were sequenced from one sample in a study of OX40 agonist ivuxolimab in advanced cancers. Data came from immunoSEQ multiplex PCR; TCRdb stores just in-frame clones and leaves some out. The data hold tens of thousands of clones, with approximately 85% observed a single time. The sample here was CD4+ or CD8+ T cells sorted from blood, taken in a trial of the OX40 agonist ivuxolimab. These receptors were collected from an adult with an advanced solid tumor such as melanoma, head and neck, liver or kidney cancer.

The CDR3 nucleotides are TGTGCCAGCTCACGAGGGACTAGCGGGAGCCTAGATGAGCAGTTCTTC. This gives the protein CASSRGTSGSLDEQFF. V is TRBV18 and J is TRBJ2-1; 14 nucleotides align to TRBD2. The CDR3 consists of 16 residues. The V gene end was trimmed by 4 bases and the J gene end by 8 bases; junction bases not matched to a gene: 7. In germline, CDR1 is KGHSH, CDR2 LQKENI.

The V and J genes are TRBV5-6 and TRBJ2-1, with 9 bases identical to TRBD2. This CDR3 contains 16 residues. V was pared by 5 bases and J by 1 base, with 7 bases of the junction left unmatched. Germline V gene data show CDR1 as SGHDT and CDR2 as YYEEEE. CDR3: CASSYESGRSYNEQFF. CDR3 nucleotides: TGTGCCAGCAGTTATGAGAGCGGGAGGTCCTACAATGAGCAGTTCTTC.

V gene TRBV7-2 combines with J gene TRBJ2-5; no reliable D call. The CDR3 totals 14 residues. Germline assignment: CDR1 SGHTA and CDR2 FQGNSA. V dropped 5 bases and J dropped 5 bases, with 15 bases sitting between them. Written as DNA, the CDR3 is TGTGCCAGCAGCCCCTACGGGCGGTTGGAGACCCAGTACTTC. It specifies CASSPYGRLETQYF.

The chain combines TRBV25-1 with TRBJ2-2; 10 bases map to TRBD1. The ends lost 6 bases at V and 7 bases at J; junction bases unmatched: 5. The CDR3 totals 14 residues. Germline CDR1 and CDR2: MGHDK and SYGVNS. As DNA, the CDR3 is TGTGCCAGCAGGAAGACAGGGGGCCACGGGGAGCTGTTTTTT. It yields the protein CASRKTGGHGELFF.

This chain joins TRBV19 and TRBJ2-1, with 9 bases matching TRBD2. The CDR3 consists of 17 residues. The germline gives CDR1 LNHDA, CDR2 SQIVND (reference sequence). The V segment lost 5 bases and the J segment 0 bases; nucleotides outside the gene matches: 8. The CDR3 sequence: CASSRIAGATSYNEQFF. CDR3 bases: TGTGCCAGTAGTCGGATAGCGGGAGCGACCTCCTACAATGAGCAGTTCTTC.

The rearrangement links TRBV19 to TRBJ1-1; 8 bases line up with TRBD1. The germline V gene encodes CDR1 LNHDA and CDR2 SQIVND (reference sequence). The length of the CDR3 is 16 residues. The V segment lost 3 bases and the J segment 4 bases; nucleotides outside the gene matches: 10. The DNA of the CDR3 is TGTGCCAGTAGTATTTTGGGCAGGGGGCGAAGCACTGAAGCTTTCTTT. Translation: CASSILGRGRSTEAFF.

This chain connects TRBV10-3 to TRBJ2-1, with a tentative D call TRBD1 (6 bases). Germline V gene lookup returns CDR1 ENHRY and CDR2 SYGVKD. V was cut by 7 bases and J by 1 base, with 11 bases left in between. The CDR3 covers 14 residues. DNA for the CDR3: TGTGCCATCACTTCGGACAGTTCCTACAATGAGCAGTTCTTC. Translation gives CAITSDSSYNEQFF.

The chain couples TRBV5-4 to TRBJ2-1, with 12 bases fitting TRBD2. The J segment lost 6 bases and the V segment lost 2 bases, leaving 3 bases of the junction unmatched. CDR3 length: 15 amino acids. The germline V gene encodes CDR1 SGHNT and CDR2 YYREEE (reference sequence). CDR3 sequence (DNA): TGTGCCAGCAGCTTCACTAGCGGGGGGCTCAATGAGCAGTTCTTC. This gives the protein CASSFTSGGLNEQFF.

This chain uses TRBV9 with TRBJ2-7; the match to TRBD1 covers 8 bases. V lost 0 bases, J lost 3 bases, and 2 bases stayed unmatched. CDR1 and CDR2 from the germline V gene are SGDLS and YYNGEE. The CDR3 spans 14 residues. CDR3 sequence (DNA): TGTGCCAGCAGCGTAGCTGGGACAGGCTACGAGCAGTACTTC. It codes for CASSVAGTGYEQYF.

The V call is TRBV5-8, the J call TRBJ1-2; no clear D gene. The V gene's germline CDR1 is SGHTS and CDR2 YDEGEE. The CDR3 runs 11 residues. The germline V and J ends were trimmed by 0 bases and 10 bases, with 7 bases remaining between them. CDR3: CASSLVGVYTF. In DNA, the CDR3 is TGTGCCAGCAGCTTGGTGGGCGTCTACACCTTC.

This sequence joins TRBV7-8 and TRBJ1-1; D is ambiguous. The CDR3 is made up of 14 amino acids. Germline CDR1 is SGHVS and CDR2 is FQNEAQ. V was trimmed by 0 bases and J by 1 base, leaving 6 bases between them. CDR3 loop: CASSLAGKNTEAFF. The CDR3 coding sequence is TGTGCCAGCAGCTTAGCAGGCAAGAACACTGAAGCTTTCTTT.

The rearrangement joins TRBV5-4 to TRBJ2-3; D tentatively fits TRBD1 or TRBD2 (6 bases each). CDR1 SGHNT and CDR2 YYREEE come from the germline V gene (reference sequence). The CDR3 consists of 13 residues. V was cut by 3 bases and J by 5 bases, with 10 bases left in between. DNA for the CDR3: TGTGCCAGCAGCTCACAGGGACTAGATACGCAGTATTTT. Translation gives CASSSQGLDTQYF.

This rearrangement joins TRBV7-2 to TRBJ2-5, with TRBD2 matching over 9 bases. The CDR3 length is 18 residues. V shed 1 base and J 4 bases; nucleotides not matched to a gene: 13. Germline CDR1 reads SGHTA; CDR2 reads FQGNSA. CDR3 DNA: TGTGCCAGCAGCTTAGTATGGGGCGGGAGGGCCACTGGAGAGACCCAGTACTTC. Translated, it gives CASSLVWGGRATGETQYF.

The chain links TRBV6-5 to TRBJ1-4, with unresolved D. V was trimmed by 10 bases and J by 8 bases, leaving 14 bases between them. This CDR3 region has 12 residues. CDR1 and CDR2 from the germline V gene are MNHEY and SVGAGI. The CDR3 protein is CATSNPGEKLFF. Here the CDR3 DNA reads TGTGCCACCTCTAACCCAGGAGAAAAACTGTTTTTT.

The chain couples TRBV5-8 to TRBJ2-2; the match to TRBD2 covers 7 bases. Germline V gene sequence: CDR1 SGHTS, CDR2 YDEGEE. V was pared by 2 bases and J by 4 bases, with 8 bases of the junction left unmatched. There are 16 residues in the CDR3. CDR3 sequence: CASSFGRRWSTGELFF. In DNA, the CDR3 is TGTGCCAGCAGCTTCGGGAGGCGTTGGTCCACCGGGGAGCTGTTTTTT.

The V and J genes are TRBV9 and TRBJ2-3; D is perhaps TRBD2 (7 bases). V was clipped by 0 bases and J by 2 bases, with 10 bases between them. Germline V gives CDR1 SGDLS, CDR2 YYNGEE. The CDR3 length is 15 residues. The CDR3 region is CASSVAGGDTDTQYF. CDR3 sequence (DNA): TGTGCCAGCAGCGTAGCGGGGGGCGACACAGATACGCAGTATTTT. The full variable domain, with the rest looked up from reference TRBV9 and TRBJ2-3, is DSGVTQTPKHLITATGQRVTLRCSPRSGDLSVYWYQQSLDQGLQFLIQYYNGEERAKGNILERFSAQQFPDLHSELNLSSLELGDSALYFCASSVAGGDTDTQYFGPGTRLTVL.

V and J are TRBV5-6 and TRBJ2-7; 7 bases are a match to TRBD2. After removal of 1 base from V and 4 bases from J, the junction contained 5 bases not matched to a gene. CDR3 length: 14 amino acids. In germline, CDR1 is SGHDT, CDR2 YYEEEE. The CDR3 DNA sequence: TGTGCCAGCAGCTTGCAGGACGGGAGGTACGAGCAGTACTTC. The encoded protein is CASSLQDGRYEQYF.

V is TRBV13 and J is TRBJ2-2; D is possibly TRBD1 or TRBD2 (5 bases each). Trimming pared 1 base from V and 0 bases from J, leaving 12 bases between. CDR1 is PRHDT, CDR2 FYEKMQ, per germline (reference sequence). CDR3 size: 17 residues. The CDR3 DNA reads TGTGCCAGCAGCTTAGACCCCGGGACGTCGAACACCGGGGAGCTGTTTTTT. Translated: CASSLDPGTSNTGELFF.

The chain couples TRBV2 to TRBJ2-2; tentatively, D is TRBD2 (5 bases). Trimming removed 4 bases from V and 4 bases from J, with 13 bases in between. Germline CDR1 is SNHLY and CDR2 is FYNNEI. This CDR3 has 15 amino acids. CDR3 sequence: CASSASGTVTGELFF. DNA for the CDR3: TGTGCCAGCAGTGCCAGCGGTACTGTCACCGGGGAGCTGTTTTTT.

The rearrangement uses TRBV10-3 and TRBJ1-3; D possibly corresponds to TRBD1 (6 bases). The CDR3 extends over 12 amino acids. Germline V lookup: CDR1 ENHRY, CDR2 SYGVKD. CDR3 residues: CATGTNGNTIYF. The CDR3 DNA sequence: TGTGCGACCGGGACAAACGGAAACACCATATATTTT.

The chain combines TRBV11-2 with TRBJ2-7, with TRBD1 matching over 9 bases. Germline V CDR1 and CDR2: SGHAT, FQNNGV. The CDR3 is 14 amino acids. V trimming: 3 bases; J trimming: 5 bases; junction bases outside the gene matches: 5. CDR3 coding DNA: TGTGCCAGCAGCTTCCCGGGACAGGGCCACGAGCAGTACTTC. It translates to CASSFPGQGHEQYF.

As DNA, the CDR3 is TGTGCCAGCAGCTTACAGGGGCAGGGACAAACCGGGGAGCTGTTTTTT. Translating gives CASSLQGQGQTGELFF. The genes are TRBV28 and TRBJ2-2, with 7 bases matching TRBD1. Germline trimming cut 6 bases from V and 5 bases from J; bases unmatched to any gene: 12. Per germline, CDR1 MDHEN and CDR2 SYDVKM. The CDR3 extends over 16 amino acids.

This sequence joins TRBV30 and TRBJ1-2, with D possibly TRBD1 on 5 matching bases. Germline CDR1 reads GTSNPN; CDR2 reads SVGIG (reference sequence). Trimming pared 5 bases from V and 8 bases from J, leaving 12 bases between. The CDR3 is 11 amino acids. For the CDR3, the DNA is TGTGCCTGGCACGGGACCCGCGGCTACACCTTC. Translating it yields CAWHGTRGYTF. Variable domain in full (rest from reference TRBV30 and TRBJ1-2): SQTIHQWPATLVQPVGSPLSLECTVEGTSNPNLYWYRQAAGRGLQLLFYSVGIGQISSEVPQNLSASRPQDRQFILSSKKLLLSDSGFYLCAWHGTRGYTFGSGTRLTVV.

This clone turned up a few times. V usage is TRBV29-1 and J usage is TRBJ1-1, with D possibly matching TRBD1 (6 bases). Germline loops: CDR1 SQVTM, CDR2 ANQGSEA. The CDR3 contains 16 residues. Trimming removed 2 bases at V and 1 base at J, with 17 bases between. The CDR3 protein is CSVENIQGLPNTEAFF. The CDR3 bases are TGCAGCGTTGAAAATATTCAGGGGTTGCCGAACACTGAAGCTTTCTTT.

The chain uses TRBV6-1 and TRBJ1-6; the D is unclear. Trimming stripped 6 bases from V and 5 bases from J, with 8 bases between. The CDR3 is 13 amino acids. CDR1 is MNHNS, CDR2 SASEGT, per germline. The CDR3 here is CASSSNHNSPLHF. The DNA of the CDR3 is TGTGCCAGCAGCAGCAACCATAATTCACCCCTCCACTTT.

The chain has TRBV14 and TRBJ2-5; TRBD2 matches 13 bases. The CDR3 loop spans 20 amino acids. With V trimmed by 0 bases and J by 5 bases, 15 bases remained unmatched. From germline, CDR1 is SGHDN and CDR2 FVKESK. CDR3 sequence: CASSQDRGGRTSGSVETQYF. As DNA, the CDR3 is TGTGCCAGCAGCCAAGACCGGGGAGGAAGGACTAGCGGGAGTGTGGAGACCCAGTACTTC.

This rearrangement joins TRBV6-1 to TRBJ1-2; D ambiguous. The CDR3 covers 11 residues. CDR1 MNHNS and CDR2 SASEGT come from the germline V gene. Trimming removed 3 bases from V and 8 bases from J, with 7 bases in between. CDR3 in amino acids: CASSEPRGYTF. The CDR3 region has the DNA TGTGCCAGCAGTGAGCCGCGGGGCTACACCTTC.

J is TRBJ1-1 and V is TRBV5-1, with 12 bases aligning to TRBD1. Trimming took 0 bases from V and 2 from J; bases not matched to a gene: 8. Germline V gene lookup returns CDR1 SGHRS and CDR2 YFSETQ. The CDR3 extends over 18 amino acids. This CDR3 reads CASSLAWGQGAINTEAFF. The CDR3 coding sequence is TGCGCCAGCAGCTTGGCCTGGGGACAGGGGGCTATTAACACTGAAGCTTTCTTT.

The chain has TRBV28 and TRBJ2-7; 12 nucleotides match TRBD2. This CDR3 comprises 17 residues. V gave up 4 bases and J gave up 4 bases; unmatched junction bases: 11. From germline, CDR1 is MDHEN and CDR2 SYDVKM. CDR3 bases: TGTGCCAGCAGTTCGCCTCGACTAGCGGGAGCTTTATACGAGCAGTACTTC. Translated, it gives CASSSPRLAGALYEQYF.

This clone was counted only a few times. The chain employs TRBV6-1 and TRBJ2-7; 12 positions agree with TRBD1. The germline CDR1 and CDR2 sequences are MNHNS and SASEGT. The CDR3 loop spans 16 amino acids. Trimming removed 4 bases from V and 3 bases from J; junction bases left unmatched: 7. CDR3 nucleotides: TGTGCCAGCAGTGGCTCCCGGGACAGGGGGCTCTACGAGCAGTACTTC. Amino acid sequence: CASSGSRDRGLYEQYF.